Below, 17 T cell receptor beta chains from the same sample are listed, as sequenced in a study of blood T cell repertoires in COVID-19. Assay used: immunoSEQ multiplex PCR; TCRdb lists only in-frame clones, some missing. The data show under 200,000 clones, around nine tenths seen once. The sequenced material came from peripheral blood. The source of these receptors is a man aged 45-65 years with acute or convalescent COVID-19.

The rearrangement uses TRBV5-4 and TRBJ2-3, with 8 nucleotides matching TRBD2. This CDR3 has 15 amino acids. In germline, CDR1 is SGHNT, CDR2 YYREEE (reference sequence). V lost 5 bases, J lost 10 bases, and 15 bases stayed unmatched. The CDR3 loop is CASRPRGGKEYPQYF. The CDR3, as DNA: TGTGCCAGCAGACCTCGGGGGGGCAAAGAATATCCGCAGTATTTT. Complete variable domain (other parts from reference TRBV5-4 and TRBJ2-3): ETGVTQSPTHLIKTRGQQVTLRCSSQSGHNTVSWYQQALGQGPQFIFQYYREEENGRGNFPPRFSGLQFPNYSSELNVNALELDDSALYLCASRPRGGKEYPQYFGPGTRLTVL.

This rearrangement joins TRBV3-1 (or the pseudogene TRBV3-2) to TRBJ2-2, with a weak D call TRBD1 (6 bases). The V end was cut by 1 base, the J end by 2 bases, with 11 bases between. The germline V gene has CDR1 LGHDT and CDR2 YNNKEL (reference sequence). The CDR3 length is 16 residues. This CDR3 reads CASSQGGRQNTGELFF. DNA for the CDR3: TGTGCCAGCAGCCAAGGGGGGCGGCAAAACACCGGGGAGCTGTTTTTT.

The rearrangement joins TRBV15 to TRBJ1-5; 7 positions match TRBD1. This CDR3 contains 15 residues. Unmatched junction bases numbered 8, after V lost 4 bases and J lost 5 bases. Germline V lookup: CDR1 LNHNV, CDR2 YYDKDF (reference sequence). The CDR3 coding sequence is TGTGCCACCAGCACCGGGCAGGGGGTAGATCAGCCCCAGCATTTT. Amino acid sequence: CATSTGQGVDQPQHF.

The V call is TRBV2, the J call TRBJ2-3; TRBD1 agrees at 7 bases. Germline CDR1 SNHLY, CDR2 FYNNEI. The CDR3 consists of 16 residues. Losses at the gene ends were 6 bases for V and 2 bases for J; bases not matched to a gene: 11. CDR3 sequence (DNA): TGTGCCAGCAGCGGTCCCGGGACAGCGAACACAGATACGCAGTATTTT. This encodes CASSGPGTANTDTQYF.

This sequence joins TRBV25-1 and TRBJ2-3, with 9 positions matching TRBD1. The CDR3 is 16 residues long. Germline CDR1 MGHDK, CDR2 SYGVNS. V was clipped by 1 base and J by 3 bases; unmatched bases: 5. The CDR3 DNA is TGTGCCAGCAGTGAATTTGGGACAGGGAGAACAGATACGCAGTATTTT. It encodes CASSEFGTGRTDTQYF. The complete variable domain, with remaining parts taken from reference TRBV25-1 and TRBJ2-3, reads EADIYQTPRYLVIGTGKKITLECSQTMGHDKMYWYQQDPGMELHLIHYSYGVNSTEKGDLSSESTVSRIRTEHFPLTLESARPSHTSQYLCASSEFGTGRTDTQYFGPGTRLTVL.

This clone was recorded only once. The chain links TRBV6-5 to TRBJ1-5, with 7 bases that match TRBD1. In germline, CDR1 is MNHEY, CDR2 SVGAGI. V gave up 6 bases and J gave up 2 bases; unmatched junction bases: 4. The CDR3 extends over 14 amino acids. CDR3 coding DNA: TGTGCCAGCAGCACCGACAGGGGCAATCAGCCCCAGCATTTT. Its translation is CASSTDRGNQPQHF.

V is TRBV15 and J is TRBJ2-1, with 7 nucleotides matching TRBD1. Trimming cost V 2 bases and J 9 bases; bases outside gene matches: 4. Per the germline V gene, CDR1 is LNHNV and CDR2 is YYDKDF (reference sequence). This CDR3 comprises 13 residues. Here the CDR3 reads CATSRQQGIEQFF. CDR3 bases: TGTGCCACCAGCAGACAACAGGGGATTGAGCAGTTCTTC.

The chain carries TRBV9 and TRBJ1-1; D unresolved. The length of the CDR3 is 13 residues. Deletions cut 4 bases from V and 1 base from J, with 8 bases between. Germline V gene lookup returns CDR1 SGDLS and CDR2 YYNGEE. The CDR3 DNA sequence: TGTGCCAGCAGCAGCCAGGCGAACACTGAAGCTTTCTTT. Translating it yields CASSSQANTEAFF.

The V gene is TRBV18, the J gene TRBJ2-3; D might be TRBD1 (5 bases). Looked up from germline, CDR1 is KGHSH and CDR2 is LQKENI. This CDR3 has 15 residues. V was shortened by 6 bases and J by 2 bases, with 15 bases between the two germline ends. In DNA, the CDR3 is TGTGCCAGCTCTAAATCAGGGTGGGACACAGATACGCAGTATTTT. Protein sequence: CASSKSGWDTDTQYF.

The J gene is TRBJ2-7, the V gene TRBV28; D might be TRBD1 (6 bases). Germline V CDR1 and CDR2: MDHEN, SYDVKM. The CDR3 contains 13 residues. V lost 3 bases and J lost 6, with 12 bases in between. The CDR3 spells CASSFPRDIEQYF. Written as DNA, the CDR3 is TGTGCCAGCAGTTTTCCCAGGGACATCGAGCAGTACTTC.

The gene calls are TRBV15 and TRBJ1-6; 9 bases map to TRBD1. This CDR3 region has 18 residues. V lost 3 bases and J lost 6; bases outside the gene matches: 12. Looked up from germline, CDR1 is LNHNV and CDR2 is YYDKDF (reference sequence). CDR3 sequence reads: CATSRGQGFPAGNSPLHF. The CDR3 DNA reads TGTGCCACCAGCAGGGGACAGGGTTTTCCGGCGGGTAATTCACCCCTCCACTTT. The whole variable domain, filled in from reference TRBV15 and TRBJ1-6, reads DAMVIQNPRYQVTQFGKPVTLSCSQTLNHNVMYWYQQKSSQAPKLLFHYYDKDFNNEADTPDNFQSRRPNTSFCFLDIRSPGLGDTAMYLCATSRGQGFPAGNSPLHFGNGTRLTVT.

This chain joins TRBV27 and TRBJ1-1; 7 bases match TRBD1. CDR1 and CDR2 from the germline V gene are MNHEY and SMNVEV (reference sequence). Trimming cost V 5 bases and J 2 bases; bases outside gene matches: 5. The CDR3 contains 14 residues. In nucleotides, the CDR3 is TGTGCCAGCAGTCCGGACAGGCTAAACACTGAAGCTTTCTTT. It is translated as CASSPDRLNTEAFF.

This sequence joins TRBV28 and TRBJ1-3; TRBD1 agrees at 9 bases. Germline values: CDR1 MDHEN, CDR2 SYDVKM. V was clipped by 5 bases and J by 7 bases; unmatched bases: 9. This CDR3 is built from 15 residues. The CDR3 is CASSLWTGVGNTIYF. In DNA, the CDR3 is TGTGCCAGCAGTCTCTGGACAGGGGTAGGGAACACCATATATTTT.

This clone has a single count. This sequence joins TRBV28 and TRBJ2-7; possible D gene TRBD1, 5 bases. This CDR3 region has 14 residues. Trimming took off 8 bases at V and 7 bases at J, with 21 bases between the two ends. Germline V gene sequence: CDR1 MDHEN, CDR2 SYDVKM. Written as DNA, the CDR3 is TGTGCCAGCTCTTTAGGGCAGGGTGTGGGAGAGCAGTACTTC. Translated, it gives CASSLGQGVGEQYF.

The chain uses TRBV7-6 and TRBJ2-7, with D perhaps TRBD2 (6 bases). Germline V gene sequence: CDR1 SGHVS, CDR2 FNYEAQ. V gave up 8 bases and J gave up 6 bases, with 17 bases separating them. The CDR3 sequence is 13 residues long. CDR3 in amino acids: CASGRSGVSEQYF. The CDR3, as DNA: TGTGCCAGCGGGCGGTCGGGAGTCAGCGAGCAGTACTTC.

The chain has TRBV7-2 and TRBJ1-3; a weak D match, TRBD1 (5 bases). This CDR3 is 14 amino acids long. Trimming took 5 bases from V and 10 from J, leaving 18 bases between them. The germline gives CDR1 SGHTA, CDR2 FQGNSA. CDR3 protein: CASSLGGELTTIYF. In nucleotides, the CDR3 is TGTGCCAGCAGCCTGGGGGGGGAACTAACGACCATATATTTT.

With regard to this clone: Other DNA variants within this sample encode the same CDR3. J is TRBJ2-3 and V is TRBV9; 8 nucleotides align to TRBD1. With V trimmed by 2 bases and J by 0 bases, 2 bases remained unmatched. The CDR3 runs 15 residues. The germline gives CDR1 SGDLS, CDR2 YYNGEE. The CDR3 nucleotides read TGTGCCAGCAGCGTCACAGGGGGAAGCACAGATACGCAGTATTTT. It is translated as CASSVTGGSTDTQYF.